The entry below gives a single T cell receptor beta chain sequence along with its context. A mixed TRB-A/B primer pool amplified rearranged TRB by multiplex touch-down PCR. Using its own MiXCR run on the multiplex PCR reads, TCRdb lists one record per CDR3 protein. The data hold about 13,000 distinct CDR3 sequences, with roughly 24% observed a single time. Peripheral blood genomic DNA, not sorted cells or RNA, was the template. The data stem from a study of T cell repertoires in aging, cancer and after chemotherapy. The V end lost 1 base, the J end lost 6 bases, and 19 bases lay between the germline ends. In germline, CDR1 is SGHNT, CDR2 YYREEE (reference sequence). The CDR3 contains 16 residues.

The sequenced sample consisted of blood. This sequence was found in a human donor in good health. The chain uses TRBV5-4 and TRBJ1-2; D might be TRBD1 (6 bases). CDR3 region: CASSLLFGGAGNGYTF. In nucleotides, the CDR3 is TGTGCCAGCAGCTTGTTATTTGGGGGCGCAGGGAATGGCTACACCTTC.